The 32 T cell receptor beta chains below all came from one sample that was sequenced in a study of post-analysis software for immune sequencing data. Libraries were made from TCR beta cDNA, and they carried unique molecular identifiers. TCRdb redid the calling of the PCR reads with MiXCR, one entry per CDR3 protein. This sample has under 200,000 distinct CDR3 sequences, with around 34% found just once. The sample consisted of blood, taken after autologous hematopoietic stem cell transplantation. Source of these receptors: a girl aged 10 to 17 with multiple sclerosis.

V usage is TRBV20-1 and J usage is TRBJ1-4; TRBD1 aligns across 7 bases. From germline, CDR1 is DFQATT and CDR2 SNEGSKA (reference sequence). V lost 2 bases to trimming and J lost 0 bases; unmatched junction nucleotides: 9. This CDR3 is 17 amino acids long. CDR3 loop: CSARNPGGGATNEKLFF. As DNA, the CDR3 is TGCAGTGCTAGAAACCCAGGGGGGGGTGCAACTAATGAAAAACTGTTTTTT.

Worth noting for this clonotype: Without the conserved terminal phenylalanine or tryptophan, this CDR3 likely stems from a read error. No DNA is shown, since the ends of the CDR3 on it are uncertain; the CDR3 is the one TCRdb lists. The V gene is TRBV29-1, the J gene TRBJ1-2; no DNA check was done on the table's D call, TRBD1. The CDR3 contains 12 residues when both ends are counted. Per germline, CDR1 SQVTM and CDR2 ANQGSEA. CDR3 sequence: CSVITGDYGYTC.

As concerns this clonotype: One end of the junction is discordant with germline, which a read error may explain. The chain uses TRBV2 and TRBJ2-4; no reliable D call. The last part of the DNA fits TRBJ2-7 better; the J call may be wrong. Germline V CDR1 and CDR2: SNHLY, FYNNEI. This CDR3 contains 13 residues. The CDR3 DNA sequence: TGTGCCAGCGGTGAAGGATCCTACTACGAGCAGTACTTC. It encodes CASGEGSYYEQYF.

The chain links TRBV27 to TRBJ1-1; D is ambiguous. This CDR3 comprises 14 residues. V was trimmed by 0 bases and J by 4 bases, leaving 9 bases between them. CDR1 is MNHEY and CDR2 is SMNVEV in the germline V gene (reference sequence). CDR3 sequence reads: CASSLSVGSTEAFF. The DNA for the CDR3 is TGTGCCAGCAGTTTATCAGTGGGGAGCACTGAAGCTTTCTTT.

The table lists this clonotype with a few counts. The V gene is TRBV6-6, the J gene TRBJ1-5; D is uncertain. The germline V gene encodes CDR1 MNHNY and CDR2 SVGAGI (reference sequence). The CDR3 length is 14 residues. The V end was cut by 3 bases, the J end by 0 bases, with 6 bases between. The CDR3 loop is CASSYSSSNQPQHF. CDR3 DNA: TGTGCCAGCAGTTATTCCTCTAGCAATCAGCCCCAGCATTTT.

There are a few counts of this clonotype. The CDR3 is CASTRTGSGEQFF. Here the CDR3 DNA reads TGTGCCAGCACCCGGACAGGGTCGGGTGAGCAGTTCTTC. The chain is built from TRBV12-3 or TRBV12-4 and TRBJ2-1, with 8 positions matching TRBD1. This CDR3 region has 13 residues. V gave up 7 bases and J gave up 9 bases; unmatched junction bases: 8.

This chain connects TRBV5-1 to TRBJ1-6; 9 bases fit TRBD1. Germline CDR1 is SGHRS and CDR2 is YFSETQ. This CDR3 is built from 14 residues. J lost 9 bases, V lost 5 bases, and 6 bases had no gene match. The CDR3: CASRSGTGLSPLHF. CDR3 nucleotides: TGCGCCAGCAGATCCGGGACAGGGCTTTCACCCCTCCACTTT.

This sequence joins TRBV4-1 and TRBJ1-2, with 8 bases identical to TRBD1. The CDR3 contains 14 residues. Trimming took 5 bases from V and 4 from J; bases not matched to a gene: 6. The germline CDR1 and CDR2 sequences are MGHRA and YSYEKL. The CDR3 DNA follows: TGCGCCAGCAGCTCCGGGACAGGAGGCTATGGCTACACCTTC. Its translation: CASSSGTGGYGYTF.

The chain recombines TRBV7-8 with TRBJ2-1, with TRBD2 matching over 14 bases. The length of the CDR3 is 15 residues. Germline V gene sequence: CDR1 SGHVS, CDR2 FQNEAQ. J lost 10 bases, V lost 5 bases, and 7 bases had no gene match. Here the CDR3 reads CASSRLAGGPYEQFF. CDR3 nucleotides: TGTGCCAGCAGCCGACTAGCGGGAGGGCCCTACGAGCAGTTCTTC.

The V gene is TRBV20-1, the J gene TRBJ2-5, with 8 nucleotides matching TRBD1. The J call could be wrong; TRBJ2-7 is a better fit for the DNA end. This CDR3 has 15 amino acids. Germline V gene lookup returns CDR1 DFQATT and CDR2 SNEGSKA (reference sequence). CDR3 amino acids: CSALPGGAESGEQYF. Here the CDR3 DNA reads TGCAGTGCTCTGCCAGGGGGCGCAGAATCGGGCGAGCAGTACTTC.

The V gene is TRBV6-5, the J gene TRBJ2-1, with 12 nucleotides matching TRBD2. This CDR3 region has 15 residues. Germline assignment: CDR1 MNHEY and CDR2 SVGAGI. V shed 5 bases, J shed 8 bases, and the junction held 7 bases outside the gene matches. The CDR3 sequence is CASSPYRLAGDEQFF. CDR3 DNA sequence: TGTGCCAGCAGTCCCTACCGACTAGCGGGAGATGAGCAGTTCTTC.

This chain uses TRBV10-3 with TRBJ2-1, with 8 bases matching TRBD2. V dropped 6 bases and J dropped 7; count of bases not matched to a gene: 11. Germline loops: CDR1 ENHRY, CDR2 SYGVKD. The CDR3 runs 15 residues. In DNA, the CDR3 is TGTGCCATCAGCAAGCGGGAGCTAAGGGGTAATGAGCAGTTCTTC. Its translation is CAISKRELRGNEQFF.

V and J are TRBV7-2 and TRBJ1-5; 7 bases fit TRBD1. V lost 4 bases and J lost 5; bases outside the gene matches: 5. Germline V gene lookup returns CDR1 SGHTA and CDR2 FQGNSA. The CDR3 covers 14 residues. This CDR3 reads CASSSTGMHQPQHF. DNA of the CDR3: TGTGCCAGCAGCTCGACAGGGATGCATCAGCCCCAGCATTTT. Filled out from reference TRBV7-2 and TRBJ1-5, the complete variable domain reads GAGVSQSPSNKVTEKGKDVELRCDPISGHTALYWYRQSLGQGLEFLIYFQGNSAPDKSGLPSDRFSAERTGGSVSTLTIQRTQQEDSAVYLCASSSTGMHQPQHFGDGTRLSIL.

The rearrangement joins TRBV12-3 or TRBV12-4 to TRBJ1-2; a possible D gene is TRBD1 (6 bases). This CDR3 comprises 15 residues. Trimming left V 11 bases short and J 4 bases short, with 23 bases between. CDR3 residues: CAGTREGGFSYGYTF. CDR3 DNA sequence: TGTGCCGGCACCCGAGAGGGGGGATTTAGCTATGGCTACACCTTC.

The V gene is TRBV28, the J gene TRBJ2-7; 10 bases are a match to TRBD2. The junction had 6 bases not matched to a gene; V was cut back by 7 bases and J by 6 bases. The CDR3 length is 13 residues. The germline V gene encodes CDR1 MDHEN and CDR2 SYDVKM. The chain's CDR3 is CASTLAGAAEQYF. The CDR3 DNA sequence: TGTGCCAGCACCCTAGCGGGAGCAGCCGAGCAGTACTTC.

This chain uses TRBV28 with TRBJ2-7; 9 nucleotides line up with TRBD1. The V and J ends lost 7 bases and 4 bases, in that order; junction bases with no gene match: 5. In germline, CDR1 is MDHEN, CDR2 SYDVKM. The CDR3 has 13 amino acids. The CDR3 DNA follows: TGTGCCAGCACCGGACAGGGGAAGTACGAGCAGTACTTC. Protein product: CASTGQGKYEQYF.

CDR3 residues: CASSTGSNQPQHF. Here the CDR3 DNA reads TGTGCCAGCAGCACGGGGTCCAATCAGCCCCAGCATTTT. The chain is built from TRBV27 and TRBJ1-5; D remains ambiguous. V lost 6 bases and J lost 3, with 9 bases in between. The V gene's germline CDR1 is MNHEY and CDR2 SMNVEV (reference sequence). This CDR3 contains 13 residues.

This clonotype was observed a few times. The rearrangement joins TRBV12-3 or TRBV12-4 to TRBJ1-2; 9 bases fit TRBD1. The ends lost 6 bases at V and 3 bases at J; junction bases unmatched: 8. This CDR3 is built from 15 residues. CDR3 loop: CASRRTGVIHYGYTF. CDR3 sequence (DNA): TGTGCCAGCAGGCGGACAGGGGTAATTCACTATGGCTACACCTTC.

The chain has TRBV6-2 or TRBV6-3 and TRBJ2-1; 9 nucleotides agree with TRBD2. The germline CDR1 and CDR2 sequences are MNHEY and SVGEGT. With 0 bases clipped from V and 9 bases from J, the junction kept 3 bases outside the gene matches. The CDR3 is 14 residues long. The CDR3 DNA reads TGTGCCAGCAGTTACTCTAGCGGGAGCGGTGAGCAGTTCTTC. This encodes CASSYSSGSGEQFF.

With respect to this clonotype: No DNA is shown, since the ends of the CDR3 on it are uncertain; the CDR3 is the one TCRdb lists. This CDR3 reads CASSLVGTGALEHF. The chain uses TRBV7-8 and TRBJ1-5; the tabulated D call, TRBD1, remains unverified against the DNA. Germline V gene lookup returns CDR1 SGHVS and CDR2 FQNEAQ. Termini included, the CDR3 measures 14 amino acids.

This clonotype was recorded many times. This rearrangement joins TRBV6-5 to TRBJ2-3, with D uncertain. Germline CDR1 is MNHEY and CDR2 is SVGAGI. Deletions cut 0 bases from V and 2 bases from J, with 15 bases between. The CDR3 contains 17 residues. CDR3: CASSYSVAALTTDTQYF. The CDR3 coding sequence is TGTGCCAGCAGTTACTCAGTGGCGGCCCTAACCACAGATACGCAGTATTTT.

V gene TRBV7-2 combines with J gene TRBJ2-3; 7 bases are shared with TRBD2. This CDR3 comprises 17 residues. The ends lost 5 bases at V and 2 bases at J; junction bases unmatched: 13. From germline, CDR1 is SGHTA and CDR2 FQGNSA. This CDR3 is CASSPREWRGNTDTQYF. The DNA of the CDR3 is TGTGCCAGCAGCCCGAGAGAGTGGCGGGGGAACACAGATACGCAGTATTTT.

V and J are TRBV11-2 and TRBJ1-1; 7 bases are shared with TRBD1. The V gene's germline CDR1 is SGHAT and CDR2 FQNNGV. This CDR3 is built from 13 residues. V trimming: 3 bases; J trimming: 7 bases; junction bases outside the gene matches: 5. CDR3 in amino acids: CASSFPGTVEAFF. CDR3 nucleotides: TGTGCCAGCAGCTTCCCCGGGACAGTTGAAGCTTTCTTT.

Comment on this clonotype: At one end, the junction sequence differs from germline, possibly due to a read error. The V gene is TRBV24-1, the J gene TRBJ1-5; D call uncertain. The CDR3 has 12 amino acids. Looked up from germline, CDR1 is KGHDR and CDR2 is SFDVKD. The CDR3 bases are TGTGCCACATCACAGAGCAATCAGCCCCGGCATTTT. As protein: CATSQSNQPRHF.

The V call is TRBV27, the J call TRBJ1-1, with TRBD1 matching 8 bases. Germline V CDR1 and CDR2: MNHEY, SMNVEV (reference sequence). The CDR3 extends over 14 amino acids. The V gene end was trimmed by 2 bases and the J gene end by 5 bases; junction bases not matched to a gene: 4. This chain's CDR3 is CASSLRTGWTEAFF. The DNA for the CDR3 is TGTGCCAGCAGTTTAAGGACAGGGTGGACTGAAGCTTTCTTT.

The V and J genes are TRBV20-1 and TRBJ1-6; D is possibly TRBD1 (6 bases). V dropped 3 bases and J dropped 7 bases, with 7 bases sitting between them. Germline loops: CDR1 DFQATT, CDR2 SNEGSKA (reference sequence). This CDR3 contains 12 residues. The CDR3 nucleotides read TGCAGTGCTAGGACAGGCAATTCACCCCTCCACTTT. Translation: CSARTGNSPLHF.

The CDR3 bases are TGCAGTGCTAGGGGGACAGGGTCAAACGAGCAGTACTTC. Residues: CSARGTGSNEQYF. The chain carries TRBV20-1 and TRBJ2-7; TRBD1 matches at 9 bases. V was clipped by 3 bases and J by 5 bases; unmatched bases: 5. The germline V gene encodes CDR1 DFQATT and CDR2 SNEGSKA (reference sequence). The CDR3 length is 13 residues.

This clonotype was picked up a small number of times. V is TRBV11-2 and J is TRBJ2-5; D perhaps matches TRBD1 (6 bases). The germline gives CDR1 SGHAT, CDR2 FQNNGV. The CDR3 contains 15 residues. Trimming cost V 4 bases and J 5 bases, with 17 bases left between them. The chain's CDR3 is CASSSLYRDAETQYF. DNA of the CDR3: TGTGCCAGCAGCTCGTTATACAGGGATGCGGAGACCCAGTACTTC.

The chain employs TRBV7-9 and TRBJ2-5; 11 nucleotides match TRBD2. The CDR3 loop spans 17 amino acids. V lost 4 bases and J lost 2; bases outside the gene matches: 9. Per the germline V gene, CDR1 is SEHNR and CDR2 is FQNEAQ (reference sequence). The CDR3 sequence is CASSSGRLAGPQETQYF. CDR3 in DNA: TGTGCCAGCAGCTCGGGGCGACTAGCGGGGCCTCAAGAGACCCAGTACTTC.

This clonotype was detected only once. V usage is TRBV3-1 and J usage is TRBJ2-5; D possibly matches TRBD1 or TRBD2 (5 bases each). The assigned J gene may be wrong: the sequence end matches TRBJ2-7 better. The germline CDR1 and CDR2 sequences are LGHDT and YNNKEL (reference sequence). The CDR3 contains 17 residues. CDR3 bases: TGTGCCAGCAGCCAAGATCCTAGCAAGGGGTACTACGGCGAGCAGTACTTC. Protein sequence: CASSQDPSKGYYGEQYF.

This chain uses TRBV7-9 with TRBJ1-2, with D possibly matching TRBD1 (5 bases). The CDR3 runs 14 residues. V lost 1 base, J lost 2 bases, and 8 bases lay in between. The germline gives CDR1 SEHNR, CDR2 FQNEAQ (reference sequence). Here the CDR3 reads CASSLGGRNYGYTF. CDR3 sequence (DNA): TGTGCCAGCAGCTTAGGGGGCAGAAACTATGGCTACACCTTC.

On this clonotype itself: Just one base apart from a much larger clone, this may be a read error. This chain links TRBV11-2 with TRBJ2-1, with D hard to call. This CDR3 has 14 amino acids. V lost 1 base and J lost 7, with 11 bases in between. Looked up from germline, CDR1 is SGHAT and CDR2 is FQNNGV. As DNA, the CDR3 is TGTGCCAGCAGCTTAGTAGGGATAAATAATGAGCAGTTCTTC. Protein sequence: CASSLVGINNEQFF.